A selection of T cell receptor beta chains follows, all from one sample in a study of technical replicates of blood from a handful of donors. Libraries were prepared by immunoSEQ multiplex PCR; TCRdb keeps only in-frame clonotypes and omits some of them. The sample yields tens of thousands of clones, about 93% seen once. Sequencing used T cells isolated from PBMCs. These receptors came from a human donor in good health. Each CDR3 is given with its conserved first and last residue. D genes are given only for firm matches. Clone size, where shown, is once, few, many, or a class for clones that have expanded.

j_call v_call d_call clone_size cdr3_aa cdr3_nt
TRBJ2-7 TRBV5-1 TRBD1 - CASSLAGTGEAYEQYF TGCGCCAGCAGCTTGGCCGGGACAGGAGAGGCCTACGAGCAGTACTTC
TRBJ1-1 TRBV29-1 - few CSVEGRMNTEAFF TGCAGCGTTGAAGGCAGAATGAACACTGAAGCTTTCTTT
TRBJ1-2 TRBV11-2 TRBD1 - CASSGQATNYGYTF TGTGCCAGCAGTGGACAGGCAACTAACTATGGCTACACCTTC
TRBJ1-1 TRBV28 - - CASSQGTEREAFF TGTGCCAGCAGCCAGGGGACCGAAAGAGAAGCTTTCTTT
TRBJ1-1 TRBV6-5 - - CASSYSADTEAFF TGTGCCAGCAGTTACTCAGCGGACACTGAAGCTTTCTTT
TRBJ2-1 TRBV11-2 - - CASSLGRRVGGEQFF TGTGCCAGCAGCTTAGGGAGGCGGGTGGGGGGTGAGCAGTTCTTC
TRBJ1-5 TRBV19 - - CASSIDIEGHQPQHF TGTGCCAGTAGTATAGATATTGAGGGTCATCAGCCCCAGCATTTT
TRBJ2-5 TRBV19 - - CASSRRRDQETQYF TGTGCCAGTAGTAGGAGACGGGACCAAGAGACCCAGTACTTC
TRBJ2-2 TRBV7-6 - - CASSPGDTGISGELFF TGTGCCAGCAGCCCCGGGGACACAGGGATCTCCGGGGAGCTGTTTTTT
TRBJ2-7 TRBV5-5 - - CASSLEGGPYEQYF TGTGCCAGCAGCTTGGAGGGGGGGCCCTACGAGCAGTACTTC
TRBJ2-7 TRBV6-5 TRBD1 - CASRFTGEGEQYF TGTGCCAGCAGATTCACAGGGGAAGGCGAGCAGTACTTC
TRBJ1-1 TRBV7-9 - - CASTPGFEAFF TGTGCCAGCACCCCAGGGTTTGAAGCTTTCTTT
TRBJ1-5 TRBV30 - - CAWNRGDSNQPQHF TGTGCCTGGAATCGGGGGGATAGCAATCAGCCCCAGCATTTT
TRBJ2-1 TRBV11-2 TRBD1 once CASAIAGQGIYNEQFF TGTGCCAGCGCAATCGCGGGACAGGGCATATACAATGAGCAGTTCTTC
TRBJ2-7 TRBV19 - - CASSPRPRTVSYEQYF TGTGCCAGTAGTCCCCGGCCCCGGACAGTGTCCTACGAGCAGTACTTC
TRBJ2-1 TRBV28 TRBD2 - CASSHRGLAGGSSYNEQFF TGTGCCAGCAGTCATAGGGGGCTAGCGGGAGGGTCCTCCTACAATGAGCAGTTCTTC
TRBJ1-2 TRBV19 TRBD1 once CATSWGQGGLYYGYTF TGTGCCACCTCCTGGGGACAGGGGGGCCTATACTATGGCTACACCTTC
TRBJ2-7 TRBV27 - - CASSLITGLGTYEQYF TGTGCCAGCAGTCTGATCACAGGGCTCGGAACCTACGAGCAGTACTTC
TRBJ1-5 TRBV10-3 - - CAISEDRFGNQPQHF TGTGCCATCAGTGAAGACAGGTTTGGGAATCAGCCCCAGCATTTT
TRBJ2-2 TRBV30 - - CAWGQDTGELFF TGTGCCTGGGGGCAGGACACCGGGGAGCTGTTTTTT
TRBJ1-2 TRBV11-3 - - CAIGGGLYGYTF TGTGCCATAGGGGGGGGACTCTATGGCTACACCTTC
TRBJ2-7 TRBV2 TRBD1 - CASSDGTVSVKTYEQYF TGTGCCAGCAGTGATGGGACAGTCTCTGTTAAAACCTACGAGCAGTACTTC
TRBJ2-7 TRBV18 - - CASSPGHSYEQYF TGTGCCAGCTCACCGGGACACTCCTACGAGCAGTACTTC
TRBJ2-7 TRBV5-1 TRBD1 - CASSATGARDEQYF TGCGCCAGCAGCGCTACAGGGGCAAGGGACGAGCAGTACTTC
TRBJ2-7 TRBV12-5 TRBD1 - CASESGQAFSYEQYF TGTGCTAGTGAGTCGGGACAGGCCTTTTCATACGAGCAGTACTTC
TRBJ2-5 TRBV27 TRBD1 - CASRTTPGQGETQYF TGTGCCAGCAGAACTACCCCGGGACAGGGGGAGACCCAGTACTTC
TRBJ1-5 TRBV7-4 - - CASSRRRGDEPQHF TGTGCCAGCAGCCGTAGAAGGGGTGATGAGCCCCAGCATTTT
TRBJ1-4 TRBV30 - - CACPRGEKLFF TGTGCCTGTCCCAGGGGTGAAAAACTGTTTTTT
TRBJ1-2 TRBV19 TRBD1 - CASSTGGVGYTF TGTGCCAGTAGCACAGGGGGCGTTGGCTACACCTTC
TRBJ2-3 TRBV7-9 - - CASSSGLTTTDTQYF TGTGCCAGCAGCTCCGGACTCACGACCACAGATACGCAGTATTTT
TRBJ1-5 TRBV6-6 - - CASTLRGGLSNQPQHF TGTGCCAGCACGCTGCGGGGGGGTCTAAGCAATCAGCCCCAGCATTTT